Listed below are T cell receptor beta chains from one sample, sequenced in a study of blood T cells in healthy people across ages. TCRdb passed the 5' RACE reads through MiXCR, listing each CDR3 protein once. The table shows under 2 million distinct CDR3 sequences, with roughly 32% occurring only once. Sequencing was done on a sample of blood. These receptors were collected from a woman aged 30 to 39 in good health. The CDR3 runs from the conserved cysteine through the conserved F or W. A D gene is named only where the DNA matches it firmly. Only part of the rows carry a size: once, few, many, or a class if the clone is expanded.

clone size	D gene	J gene	CDR3 length	V gene	CDR3 DNA	CDR3 protein
NA	NA	TRBJ1-6	14	TRBV14	TGTGCCTGCAGCCAAGTGGGGGGGCACTCACCCCTCCACTTT	CACSQVGGHSPLHF
NA	NA	TRBJ2-7	14	TRBV9	TGTGCCAACAGCTATGGACTCGGTTCCTACGAGCAGTACTTC	CANSYGLGSYEQYF
NA	TRBD1	TRBJ2-7	18	TRBV27	TGTGCCAGCAGTTTGAAGTTGTGGCGGGACAGGGTCGCCTACGAGCAGTACTTC	CASSLKLWRDRVAYEQYF
NA	NA	TRBJ2-5	13	TRBV12-3/TRBV12-4	TGTGCCAGCGGCCGGTTAGTTGGACGTGAGCAGTACTTC	CASGRLVGREQYF
NA	TRBD2	TRBJ2-7	14	TRBV7-9	TGTGCCAGCAGCTCGACAGCGGGGGCCTACGAGCAGTACTTC	CASSSTAGAYEQYF
few	NA	TRBJ2-6	17	TRBV25-1	TGTGCCAGCAGTGGAGACAGCAGATTCTCTGGGGCCAACGTCCTGACTTTC	CASSGDSRFSGANVLTF
many	NA	TRBJ2-1	14	TRBV7-2	TGTGCCAGCAGCTTTCAGGGGCTGCGTAATGAGCAGTTCTTC	CASSFQGLRNEQFF
few	NA	TRBJ2-7	15	TRBV27	TGTGCCAGCAGTCCGTGGACCCACCCTACCTACGAGCAGTACTTC	CASSPWTHPTYEQYF
NA	TRBD1	TRBJ1-1	17	TRBV9	TGTGCCAGCAGCGTAGCCGGGACAGGGGGCTTGGGCACTGAAGCTTTCTTT	CASSVAGTGGLGTEAFF
NA	TRBD2	TRBJ2-7	15	TRBV3-1	TGTGCCAGCAGCCAAGATGTCGGGGGGAACTACGAGCAGTACTTC	CASSQDVGGNYEQYF
few	NA	TRBJ2-3	16	TRBV27	TGTGCCAGCAGTTTCGGGAGTGCGGACTGGCTTTCTACGCAGTATTTT	CASSFGSADWLSTQYF
NA	NA	TRBJ2-1	14	TRBV20-1	TGCAGTGCTAGGTTTGGAGCGGCCTACAATGAGCAGTTCTTC	CSARFGAAYNEQFF
NA	NA	TRBJ2-3	12	TRBV12-5	TGTGCTAGTGGTTTGGGGGGAGATACGCAGTATTTT	CASGLGGDTQYF
NA	NA	TRBJ2-5	16	TRBV13	TGTGCCAGCAGCTTTTCAGGAAAAGAGGAGCAAGAGACCCAGTACTTC	CASSFSGKEEQETQYF
NA	NA	TRBJ2-1	12	TRBV28	TGTGCCAGCACCCCGGGCGGGGTCGAGCAGTTCTTC	CASTPGGVEQFF
NA	NA	TRBJ1-1	14	TRBV20-1	TGCAGTGCTAGTGAGGGGCCGCCGAACACTGAAGCTTTCTTT	CSASEGPPNTEAFF
NA	NA	TRBJ2-7	13	TRBV18	TGTGCCAGCTCACCACGAAGAACTGAAGAGCAGTACTTC	CASSPRRTEEQYF
few	NA	TRBJ2-3	16	TRBV4-2	TGTGCCAGCAGCCAGCCGCCTTCTATGAAAGAAGATACGCAGTATTTT	CASSQPPSMKEDTQYF
NA	NA	TRBJ1-1	13	TRBV7-3	TGTACCAGCAGCTTAGGGGCGAACACTGAAGCTTTCTTT	CTSSLGANTEAFF
once	NA	TRBJ1-1	16	TRBV6-5	TGTGCCAGCAGTTACCTACAAGCAGGGACGAACACTGAAGCTTTCTTT	CASSYLQAGTNTEAFF
few	NA	TRBJ1-2	14	TRBV5-1	TGCGCCAGCAGCTTGACCGGGCCAGCTAATGGCTACACCTTC	CASSLTGPANGYTF
many	TRBD1	TRBJ2-1	17	TRBV7-2	TGTGCCAGCAGCTTAGTGTTGGGGCCTGACAGGGACAATGAGCAGTTCTTC	CASSLVLGPDRDNEQFF
NA	NA	TRBJ2-3	13	TRBV12-3/TRBV12-4	TGTGCCATCTCGAGGTCGAGCACAGATACGGAGTATTTT	CAISRSSTDTEYF
NA	NA	TRBJ2-1	16	TRBV5-1	TGCGCCAGCAGCTTGGGAGACAGGCGGGGACGCAATGAGCAGTTCTTC	CASSLGDRRGRNEQFF
NA	NA	TRBJ2-7	15	TRBV30	TGTGCCTGGAGTGTACGGAGTAGGGGTTCCGACGAGCAGTACTTC	CAWSVRSRGSDEQYF
NA	NA	TRBJ1-1	11	TRBV2	TGTGCCAGCAAATGGACAGTGGAAGCTTTCTTT	CASKWTVEAFF
NA	NA	TRBJ2-4	16	TRBV7-8	TGTGCCAGCAGCCCCGGGACGGCCGTAGCCAAAAACATTCAGTACTTC	CASSPGTAVAKNIQYF
NA	NA	TRBJ1-1	13	TRBV7-9	TGTGCCAGCGCCGAATGGGGGAGGACTGAAGCTTTCTTT	CASAEWGRTEAFF
NA	TRBD2	TRBJ2-1	15	TRBV20-1	TGCAGTGCTAGAGATGGATTTGTAGCGGGAGAAACCCAGTTCTTC	CSARDGFVAGETQFF
few	NA	TRBJ1-4	12	TRBV10-3	TGTGCCATCAGTGTGGACCAAAGGTCACTGTTTTTT	CAISVDQRSLFF
few	NA	TRBJ2-1	15	TRBV6-1	TGTGCCAGCAGTGAAGCGGGGGACTTTTACAATGAGCAGTTCTTC	CASSEAGDFYNEQFF
NA	TRBD1	TRBJ2-1	16	TRBV2	TGTGCCAGCAGGGAAACAGGGGTCACGTCCTACAATGAGCAGTTCTTC	CASRETGVTSYNEQFF
NA	TRBD2	TRBJ2-7	13	TRBV3-1	TGTGCCAGCAAGGGTACTAGCGACTACGAGCAGTACTTC	CASKGTSDYEQYF
NA	TRBD1	TRBJ1-1	16	TRBV6-6	TGTGCCAGCAGTTCCAAAGGACAGGGGGCGGGAACTGAAGCTTTCTTT	CASSSKGQGAGTEAFF
NA	NA	TRBJ1-2	14	TRBV3-1	TGTGCCAGCAGCCACGGTGGAGGGAACTATGGCTACACCTTC	CASSHGGGNYGYTF
NA	TRBD2	TRBJ2-3	13	TRBV2	TGTGCCAGCAGGGGACTAGCGCCGGACGGGCAGTATTTT	CASRGLAPDGQYF
few	NA	TRBJ1-1	15	TRBV5-1	TGCGCCAGCAGCTTGGAGGGCACTCGTGGGACTGAAGCTTTCTTT	CASSLEGTRGTEAFF
few	NA	TRBJ2-1	14	TRBV27	TGTGCCAGCAGAGGAGGGGCCTCCTACAATGAGCAGTTCTTC	CASRGGASYNEQFF
NA	NA	TRBJ1-2	12	TRBV6-1	TGTGCCAGCAGTGATCTCGGCTATGGCTACACCTTC	CASSDLGYGYTF
few	NA	TRBJ2-1	13	TRBV20-1	TGCAGTGCTAGAGAGGAGACAGGTCTGGGGCAGTTCTTC	CSAREETGLGQFF